One T cell receptor beta chain is described in this entry. As yet, its antigen is unknown. The sample originates from a study of OX40 agonist ivuxolimab in advanced cancers. Points from the study as a whole: Some of the lowest clonal expansion was seen in partial responders at 0.1-3.0 mg/kg.

Libraries were prepared by immunoSEQ multiplex PCR; TCRdb keeps only in-frame clonotypes and omits some of them. The sample lists some 70,000 clones, approximately 81% occurring once. Germline V gene sequence: CDR1 SGHNT, CDR2 YYREEE (reference sequence). Between the trimmed V and J ends, which lost 4 bases and 0 bases, there was a span of 13 bases. CDR3 length: 15 amino acids. The rearrangement joins TRBV5-4 to TRBJ1-2; D is ambiguous. The specimen comprised CD4+ or CD8+ T cells sorted from blood, sampled in a trial of the OX40 agonist ivuxolimab. This clonotype was obtained from an adult with an advanced solid tumor such as melanoma, head and neck, liver or kidney cancer. The CDR3 is CASSPLERPNYGYTF. The CDR3 DNA sequence: TGTGCCAGCAGCCCCCTGGAACGTCCTAACTATGGCTACACCTTC.